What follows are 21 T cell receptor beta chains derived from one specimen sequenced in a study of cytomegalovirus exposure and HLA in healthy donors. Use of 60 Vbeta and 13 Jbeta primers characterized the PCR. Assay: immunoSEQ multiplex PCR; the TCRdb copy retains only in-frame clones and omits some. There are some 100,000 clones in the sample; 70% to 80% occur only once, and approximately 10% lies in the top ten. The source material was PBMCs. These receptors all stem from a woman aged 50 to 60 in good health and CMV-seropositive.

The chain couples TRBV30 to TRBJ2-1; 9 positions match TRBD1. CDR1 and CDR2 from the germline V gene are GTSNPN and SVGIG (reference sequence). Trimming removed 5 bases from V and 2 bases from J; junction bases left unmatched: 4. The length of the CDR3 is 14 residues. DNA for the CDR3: TGTGCCTGGGGAACAGGGGGCCCCTACAATGAGCAGTTCTTC. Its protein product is CAWGTGGPYNEQFF.

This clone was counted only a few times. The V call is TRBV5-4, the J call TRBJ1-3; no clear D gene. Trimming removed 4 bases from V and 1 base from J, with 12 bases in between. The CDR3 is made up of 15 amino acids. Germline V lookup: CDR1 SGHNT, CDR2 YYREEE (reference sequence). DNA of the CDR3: TGTGCCAGCAGCCTGGGTGACACTTCTGGAAACACCATATATTTT. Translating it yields CASSLGDTSGNTIYF.

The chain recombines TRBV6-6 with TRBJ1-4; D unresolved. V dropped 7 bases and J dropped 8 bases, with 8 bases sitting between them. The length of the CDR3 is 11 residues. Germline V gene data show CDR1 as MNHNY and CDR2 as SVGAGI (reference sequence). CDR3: CASTTGEKLFF. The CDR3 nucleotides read TGTGCCAGCACCACGGGGGAAAAACTGTTTTTT.

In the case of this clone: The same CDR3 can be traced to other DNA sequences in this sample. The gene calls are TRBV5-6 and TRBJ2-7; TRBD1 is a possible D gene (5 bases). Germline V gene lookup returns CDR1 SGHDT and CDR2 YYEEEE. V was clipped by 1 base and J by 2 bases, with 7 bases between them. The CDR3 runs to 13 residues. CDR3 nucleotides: TGTGCCAGCAGCTTGCAGGGTCCCTACGAGCAGTACTTC. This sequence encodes CASSLQGPYEQYF.

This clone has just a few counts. CDR3 coding DNA: TGTGCCAGCAGCAATGACAGGAAGAAACTGTTTTTT. It codes for CASSNDRKKLFF. V gene TRBV7-2 combines with J gene TRBJ1-4; TRBD1 is a possible D gene (6 bases). The CDR3 totals 12 residues. Germline assignment: CDR1 SGHTA and CDR2 FQGNSA. The V gene lost 5 bases and the J gene lost 11 bases, with 12 bases spanning the gap.

The CDR3 DNA sequence: TGCGCCAGCACCGTGGGGGGGGCAGGCCTCATGAACACTGAAGCTTTCTTT. Its protein product is CASTVGGAGLMNTEAFF. The chain combines TRBV5-1 with TRBJ1-1; D may be TRBD1 (6 bases). The CDR3 length is 17 residues. V shed 6 bases and J shed 0 bases, with 21 bases lying between them. CDR1 and CDR2 from the germline V gene are SGHRS and YFSETQ.

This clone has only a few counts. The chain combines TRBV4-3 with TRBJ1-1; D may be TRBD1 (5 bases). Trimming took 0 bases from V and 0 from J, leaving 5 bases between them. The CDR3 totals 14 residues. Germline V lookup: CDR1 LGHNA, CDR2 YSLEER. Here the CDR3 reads CASSQDRVNTEAFF. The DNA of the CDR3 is TGCGCCAGCAGCCAAGACAGGGTGAACACTGAAGCTTTCTTT.

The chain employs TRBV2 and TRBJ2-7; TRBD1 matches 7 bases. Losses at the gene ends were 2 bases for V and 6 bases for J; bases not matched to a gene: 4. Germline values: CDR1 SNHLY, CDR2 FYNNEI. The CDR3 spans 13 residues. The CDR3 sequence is CASSEQGVREQYF. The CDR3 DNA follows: TGTGCCAGCAGTGAACAGGGGGTGCGCGAGCAGTACTTC.

The CDR3 bases are TGTGCCAGTACCTCGGACAGGGGAGGGGAAAAACTGTTTTTT. Its translation: CASTSDRGGEKLFF. V gene TRBV19 combines with J gene TRBJ1-4; TRBD1 matches 9 bases. The V segment lost 7 bases and the J segment 8 bases; nucleotides outside the gene matches: 8. Germline CDR1 is LNHDA and CDR2 is SQIVND (reference sequence). There are 14 residues in the CDR3. The full variable domain, its missing parts supplied by reference TRBV19 and TRBJ1-4, is DGGITQSPKYLFRKEGQNVTLSCEQNLNHDAMYWYRQDPGQGLRLIYYSQIVNDFQKGDIAEGYSVSREKKESFPLTVTSAQKNPTAFYLCASTSDRGGEKLFFGSGTQLSVL.

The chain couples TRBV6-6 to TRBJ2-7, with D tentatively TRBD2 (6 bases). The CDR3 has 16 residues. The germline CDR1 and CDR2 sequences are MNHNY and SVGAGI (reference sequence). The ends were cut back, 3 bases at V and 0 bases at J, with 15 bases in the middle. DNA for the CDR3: TGTGCCAGCAGTTATCCGTCAGGGACTCACTCCTACGAGCAGTACTTC. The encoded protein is CASSYPSGTHSYEQYF.

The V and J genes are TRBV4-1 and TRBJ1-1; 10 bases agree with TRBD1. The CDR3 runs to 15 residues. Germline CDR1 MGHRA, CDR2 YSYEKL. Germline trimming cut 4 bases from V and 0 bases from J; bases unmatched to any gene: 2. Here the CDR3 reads CASSPGQGLNTEAFF. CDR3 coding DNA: TGCGCCAGCAGCCCGGGACAGGGGCTGAACACTGAAGCTTTCTTT.

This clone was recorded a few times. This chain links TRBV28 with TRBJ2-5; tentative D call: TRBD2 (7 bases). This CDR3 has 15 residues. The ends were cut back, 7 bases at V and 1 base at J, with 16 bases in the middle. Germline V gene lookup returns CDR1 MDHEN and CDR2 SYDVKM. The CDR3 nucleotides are TGTGCCAGCACAGTAGGTGGGGGGGCCCAAGAGACCCAGTACTTC. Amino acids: CASTVGGGAQETQYF.

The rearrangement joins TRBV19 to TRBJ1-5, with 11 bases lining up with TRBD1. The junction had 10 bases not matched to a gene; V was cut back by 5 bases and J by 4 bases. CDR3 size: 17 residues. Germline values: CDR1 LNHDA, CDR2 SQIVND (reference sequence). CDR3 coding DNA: TGTGCCAGTAGTTTCGACCTCGGGACAGGGGGGAATCAGCCCCAGCATTTT. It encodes CASSFDLGTGGNQPQHF.

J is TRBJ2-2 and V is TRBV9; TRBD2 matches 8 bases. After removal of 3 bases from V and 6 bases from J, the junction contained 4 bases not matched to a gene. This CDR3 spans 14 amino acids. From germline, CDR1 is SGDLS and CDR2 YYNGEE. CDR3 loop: CASSAGLEPGELFF. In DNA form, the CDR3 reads TGTGCCAGCAGCGCGGGACTAGAACCCGGGGAGCTGTTTTTT.

CDR3 residues: CASSASHGGEMYQETQYF. The CDR3 DNA reads as TGTGCCAGCAGCGCCTCACATGGGGGGGAGATGTACCAAGAGACCCAGTACTTC. V is TRBV9 and J is TRBJ2-5; 7 bases align to TRBD2. The CDR3 has 18 amino acids. Germline CDR1 reads SGDLS; CDR2 reads YYNGEE. V shed 3 bases, J shed 0 bases, and the junction held 14 bases outside the gene matches.

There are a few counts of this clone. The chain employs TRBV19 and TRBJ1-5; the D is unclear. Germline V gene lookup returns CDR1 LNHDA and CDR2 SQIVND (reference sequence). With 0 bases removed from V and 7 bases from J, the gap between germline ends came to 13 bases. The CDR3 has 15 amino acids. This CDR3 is CASSIDLGPRQPQHF. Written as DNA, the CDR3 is TGTGCCAGTAGTATAGATCTTGGCCCACGACAGCCCCAGCATTTT. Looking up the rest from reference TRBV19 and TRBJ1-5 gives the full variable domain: DGGITQSPKYLFRKEGQNVTLSCEQNLNHDAMYWYRQDPGQGLRLIYYSQIVNDFQKGDIAEGYSVSREKKESFPLTVTSAQKNPTAFYLCASSIDLGPRQPQHFGDGTRLSIL.

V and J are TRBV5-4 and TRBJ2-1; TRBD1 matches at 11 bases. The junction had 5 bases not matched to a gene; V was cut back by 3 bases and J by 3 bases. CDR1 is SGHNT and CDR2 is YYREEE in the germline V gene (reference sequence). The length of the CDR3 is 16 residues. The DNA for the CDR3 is TGTGCCAGCAGCTCAGGGACAGGGGGTCTCTACAATGAGCAGTTCTTC. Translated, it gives CASSSGTGGLYNEQFF.

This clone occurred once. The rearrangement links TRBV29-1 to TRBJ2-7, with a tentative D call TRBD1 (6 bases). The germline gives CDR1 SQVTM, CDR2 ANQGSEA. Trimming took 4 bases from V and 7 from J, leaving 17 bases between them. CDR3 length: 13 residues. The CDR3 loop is CSVASRAGEEQYF. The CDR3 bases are TGCAGCGTTGCGAGCCGGGCAGGGGAGGAGCAGTACTTC.

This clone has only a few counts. The CDR3 nucleotides are TGCGCCAGCAGCCCTCAGGGAGGGGGATTCGAAAAACTGTTTTTT. Translation gives CASSPQGGGFEKLFF. The chain employs TRBV5-1 and TRBJ1-4, with D possibly matching TRBD1 (6 bases). The germline V gene has CDR1 SGHRS and CDR2 YFSETQ. The CDR3 sequence is 15 residues long. V was clipped by 4 bases and J by 8 bases, with 18 bases between them.

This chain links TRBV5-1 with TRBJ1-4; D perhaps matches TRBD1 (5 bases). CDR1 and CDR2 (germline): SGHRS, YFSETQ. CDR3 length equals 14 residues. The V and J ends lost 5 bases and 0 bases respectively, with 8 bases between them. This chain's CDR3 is CASRQAATNEKLFF. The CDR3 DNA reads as TGCGCCAGCAGACAGGCGGCAACTAATGAAAAACTGTTTTTT.

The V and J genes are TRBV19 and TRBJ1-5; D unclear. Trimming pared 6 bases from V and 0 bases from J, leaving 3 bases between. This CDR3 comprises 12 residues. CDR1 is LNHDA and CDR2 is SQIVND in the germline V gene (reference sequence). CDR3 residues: CASSYSNQPQHF. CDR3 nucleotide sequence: TGTGCCAGTAGCTATAGCAATCAGCCCCAGCATTTT.